A selection of T cell receptor beta chains follows, all from one sample in a study of blood T cells in healthy people across ages. TCRdb reprocessed the 5' RACE reads with MiXCR, giving one entry per CDR3 protein. This table holds roughly 680,000 distinct CDR3 sequences, more than 40% found once. The sample consisted of blood. These receptors originate from a woman aged 60 to 75 in good health. The CDR3 runs from the conserved cysteine through the conserved F or W. Fields, in order: CDR3 length, D gene, clone size, J gene, V gene, CDR3 DNA, CDR3 protein. D genes are given only for firm matches. For some rows the clone size is stated as once, few or many, or as a class when expanded; others skip it.

cdr3_length: 15
d_call: TRBD2
clone_size: NA
j_call: TRBJ2-1
v_call: TRBV5-1
cdr3_nt: TGCGCCAACAGCTTTGGCCTAGCGGCCTACAATGAGCAGTTCTTC
cdr3_aa: CANSFGLAAYNEQFF

cdr3_length: 15
d_call: TRBD2
clone_size: once
j_call: TRBJ2-7
v_call: TRBV7-9
cdr3_nt: TGTGCCAGCACCATAAGGACTAGCGGTTACAATGAGCAGTACTTC
cdr3_aa: CASTIRTSGYNEQYF

cdr3_length: 16
d_call: NA
clone_size: NA
j_call: TRBJ2-7
v_call: TRBV7-8
cdr3_nt: TGTGCCAGCAGCTCCATCGGGACGGCCCGTTCCTACGAGCAGTACTTC
cdr3_aa: CASSSIGTARSYEQYF

cdr3_length: 16
d_call: NA
clone_size: NA
j_call: TRBJ2-7
v_call: TRBV7-2
cdr3_nt: TGTGCCAGCACCCTTCTTGGGGGAATTATGCCCTACGAGCAGTACTTC
cdr3_aa: CASTLLGGIMPYEQYF

cdr3_length: 14
d_call: NA
clone_size: NA
j_call: TRBJ1-6
v_call: TRBV27
cdr3_nt: TGTGCCAGCAGTTTAGGGGGGTATAATTCACCCCTCCACTTT
cdr3_aa: CASSLGGYNSPLHF

cdr3_length: 15
d_call: NA
clone_size: NA
j_call: TRBJ2-5
v_call: TRBV20-1
cdr3_nt: TGCAGTGCTAGATCGGCGGCTGGGCCCCAAGAGGCCCAGTACTTC
cdr3_aa: CSARSAAGPQEAQYF

cdr3_length: 14
d_call: NA
clone_size: NA
j_call: TRBJ2-1
v_call: TRBV20-1
cdr3_nt: TGCAGTGCCAAGACAGGGAGGGGGTACAATGAGCAGTTCTTC
cdr3_aa: CSAKTGRGYNEQFF

cdr3_length: 19
d_call: TRBD2
clone_size: NA
j_call: TRBJ2-3
v_call: TRBV4-2
cdr3_nt: TGTGCCAGCAGCCGCCAGGGGACTAGCGGGACTTCTAGCACAGATACGCAGTATTTT
cdr3_aa: CASSRQGTSGTSSTDTQYF

cdr3_length: 15
d_call: TRBD1
clone_size: many
j_call: TRBJ1-4
v_call: TRBV20-1
cdr3_nt: TGCAGTGCTAGAGATATTAGGGGACAGAATGAAAAACTGTTTTTT
cdr3_aa: CSARDIRGQNEKLFF

cdr3_length: 13
d_call: NA
clone_size: few
j_call: TRBJ2-7
v_call: TRBV27
cdr3_nt: TGTGCCAGCAGACAGGGAGGGGCGTACGAGCAGTACTTC
cdr3_aa: CASRQGGAYEQYF

cdr3_length: 15
d_call: NA
clone_size: NA
j_call: TRBJ2-1
v_call: TRBV15
cdr3_nt: TGTGCCACCAGCAGGGATCTTAGCTCCTACAATGAGCAGTTCTTC
cdr3_aa: CATSRDLSSYNEQFF

cdr3_length: 22
d_call: TRBD1
clone_size: NA
j_call: TRBJ1-1
v_call: TRBV27
cdr3_nt: TGTGCCAGCAGCCATCTGAAACTGGACAGGGGAAGAGTCCCCTATTCGAACACTGAAGCTTTCTTT
cdr3_aa: CASSHLKLDRGRVPYSNTEAFF

cdr3_length: 15
d_call: NA
clone_size: few
j_call: TRBJ2-7
v_call: TRBV18
cdr3_nt: TGTGCCAGCTCCACCGAACCGCCCGGACGTTCAGAGCAGTACTTC
cdr3_aa: CASSTEPPGRSEQYF

cdr3_length: 14
d_call: TRBD1
clone_size: NA
j_call: TRBJ2-3
v_call: TRBV15
cdr3_nt: TGTGCCACCAGCAGGGGACAGTCCACAGATACGCAGTATTTT
cdr3_aa: CATSRGQSTDTQYF

cdr3_length: 15
d_call: NA
clone_size: few
j_call: TRBJ2-1
v_call: TRBV5-1
cdr3_nt: TGCGCCAGCAGCTTCGTCTCGAGCTCCTACAATGAGCAGTTCTTC
cdr3_aa: CASSFVSSSYNEQFF

cdr3_length: 11
d_call: TRBD1
clone_size: few
j_call: TRBJ1-1
v_call: TRBV29-1
cdr3_nt: TGCAGCGTCGATAACAGGGGAGAATCTTTCTTT
cdr3_aa: CSVDNRGESFF

cdr3_length: 14
d_call: NA
clone_size: NA
j_call: TRBJ2-2
v_call: TRBV11-2
cdr3_nt: TGTGCCAGCAGCTTGGGACAGAACACCGGGGAGCTGTTTTTT
cdr3_aa: CASSLGQNTGELFF

cdr3_length: 14
d_call: NA
clone_size: NA
j_call: TRBJ1-2
v_call: TRBV20-1
cdr3_nt: TGCAGTGCTAGAGATCAGGCACAGCACTATGGCTACACCTTC
cdr3_aa: CSARDQAQHYGYTF

cdr3_length: 16
d_call: NA
clone_size: NA
j_call: TRBJ2-7
v_call: TRBV7-2
cdr3_nt: TGTGCCGACAGCTTAGGCGGAGGGGGAGCCTCCTACGAGCAGTACTTC
cdr3_aa: CADSLGGGGASYEQYF

cdr3_length: 20
d_call: TRBD2
clone_size: NA
j_call: TRBJ2-4
v_call: TRBV15
cdr3_nt: TGTGCCACCAGCAGAGAACGACTAGCGGGGCTAACGGGGGCCAAAAACATTCAGTACTTC
cdr3_aa: CATSRERLAGLTGAKNIQYF